Listed below are T cell receptor beta chains from one sample, sequenced in a study of esophageal squamous cell carcinoma under preoperative chemotherapy. TCRdb redid the calling of the PCR reads with MiXCR, one entry per CDR3 protein. The sample contains roughly 15,000 distinct CDR3 sequences, 40% to 55% of which appear only once. The specimen was collected from a patient given preoperative chemotherapy. The receptors shown here come from a human donor with esophageal squamous cell carcinoma. The donor label of this sample is uncertain. The CDR3 runs from the conserved cysteine through the conserved F or W. The D gene is left open where the match is weak. Expanded clones get a size class; other rows say once, few or many, or leave the size out.

clone size: NA
D gene: TRBD2
V gene: TRBV6-5
J gene: TRBJ2-7
CDR3 DNA: TGTGCCAGCAGTTACAAGACCACAAGCGGGAGCCGTTACAATGAGCAGTACTTC
CDR3 protein: CASSYKTTSGSRYNEQYF

clone size: NA
D gene: NA
V gene: TRBV5-4
J gene: TRBJ2-2
CDR3 DNA: TGTGCCAGCAGCCCACCGGGTGAGCTGTTTTTT
CDR3 protein: CASSPPGELFF

clone size: medium-sized
D gene: TRBD2
V gene: TRBV6-2/TRBV6-3
J gene: TRBJ2-5
CDR3 DNA: TGTGCCAGCAGCCGAGGGACTAGCGGGAACGCCCAGTACTTC
CDR3 protein: CASSRGTSGNAQYF

clone size: NA
D gene: NA
V gene: TRBV9
J gene: TRBJ1-3
CDR3 DNA: TGTGCCAGCAGCTTGTATTGGGGGTCTGGAAACACCATATATTTT
CDR3 protein: CASSLYWGSGNTIYF

clone size: few
D gene: TRBD2
V gene: TRBV6-1
J gene: TRBJ2-7
CDR3 DNA: TGTGCCAGCAGCCGGGAGGGCCAGTCGAACGAGCAGTACTTC
CDR3 protein: CASSREGQSNEQYF

clone size: NA
D gene: TRBD1
V gene: TRBV11-3
J gene: TRBJ2-3
CDR3 DNA: TGTGCCAGCAGCCCGAGACAGGGGGCAAAAAACATGCAGTACTTT
CDR3 protein: CASSPRQGAKNMQYF

clone size: NA
D gene: NA
V gene: TRBV7-8
J gene: TRBJ2-7
CDR3 DNA: TGTGCCAGCATCGAGATTGGCAATGAGCAGTACTTC
CDR3 protein: CASIEIGNEQYF

clone size: NA
D gene: NA
V gene: TRBV7-7
J gene: TRBJ2-7
CDR3 DNA: TGTGCTAGCAACAACTCGACCGGGTCTAGGGACGGCGAATACGAGCAGTACTTC
CDR3 protein: CASNNSTGSRDGEYEQYF

clone size: NA
D gene: NA
V gene: TRBV6-1
J gene: TRBJ1-2
CDR3 DNA: TGTGCCAGCAGTGAAACACCGGGATTCTTAGCTAACTATGGCTACACCTTC
CDR3 protein: CASSETPGFLANYGYTF

clone size: few
D gene: NA
V gene: TRBV6-1
J gene: TRBJ2-1
CDR3 DNA: TGTGCCAGCAGTATATCACCGGGAGTGGGAGAGACCCAGTTCTTC
CDR3 protein: CASSISPGVGETQFF

clone size: NA
D gene: NA
V gene: TRBV7-2
J gene: TRBJ2-5
CDR3 DNA: TGTGCCAGCGGCTTATCTTGGGGCTTAGAGACCCGGTTCTTC
CDR3 protein: CASGLSWGLETRFF

clone size: NA
D gene: NA
V gene: TRBV27
J gene: TRBJ2-7
CDR3 DNA: TGTGCCAGCAGTTTAGGTGGCTCCTACAATGAGCAGTACTTC
CDR3 protein: CASSLGGSYNEQYF

clone size: many
D gene: TRBD2
V gene: TRBV6-1
J gene: TRBJ2-3
CDR3 DNA: TGTGCCAGCAGATGGACTAGCGGGAGCGTCTCCCCTACAGATACGCAGTATTTT
CDR3 protein: CASRWTSGSVSPTDTQYF

clone size: NA
D gene: TRBD2
V gene: TRBV11-3
J gene: TRBJ2-1
CDR3 DNA: TGTGCCAGGAAGAAGCGGGGGGGGGGGGGGGAACTAGCGGGGACCTTCAATGAGCAGTTCTTC
CDR3 protein: CARKKRGGGGELAGTFNEQFF

clone size: NA
D gene: NA
V gene: TRBV12-3/TRBV12-4
J gene: TRBJ2-1
CDR3 DNA: TGTGCCAGCAGCCCGGAGAACGAGCAGTTCTTC
CDR3 protein: CASSPENEQFF

clone size: large
D gene: NA
V gene: TRBV7-2
J gene: TRBJ2-5
CDR3 DNA: TGTGCCAGCAGCTCGACTACACACCAAGAGACCCAGTACTTC
CDR3 protein: CASSSTTHQETQYF

clone size: NA
D gene: NA
V gene: TRBV6-1
J gene: TRBJ2-3
CDR3 DNA: TGTGCCAGCAGTGTCCAGGACGTGAGCACCGATACGCAGTATTTT
CDR3 protein: CASSVQDVSTDTQYF

clone size: many
D gene: TRBD1
V gene: TRBV7-2
J gene: TRBJ1-5
CDR3 DNA: TGTGCCAGCAGCCTTGCCCTAGGACAGGGGGGGGCTAGCAATCAGCCCCAGCATTTT
CDR3 protein: CASSLALGQGGASNQPQHF

clone size: NA
D gene: TRBD1
V gene: TRBV12-3/TRBV12-4
J gene: TRBJ2-3
CDR3 DNA: TGTGCCAGCAGGGGGGGACAGGGCACAGAGACGCAGTATTTT
CDR3 protein: CASRGGQGTETQYF

clone size: NA
D gene: NA
V gene: TRBV6-1
J gene: TRBJ2-2
CDR3 DNA: TGTGCCAGCAGGGATGGGGGGCTGAACACCGGGGAGCTGTTTTTT
CDR3 protein: CASRDGGLNTGELFF

clone size: NA
D gene: NA
V gene: TRBV20-1
J gene: TRBJ2-7
CDR3 DNA: TGCAGTGCTAAACGTCCTGGGAGCCCTTCCTACGAGCAGTACTTC
CDR3 protein: CSAKRPGSPSYEQYF

clone size: few
D gene: TRBD2
V gene: TRBV11-1
J gene: TRBJ2-5
CDR3 DNA: TGTGCCAGCAGCTTAGCGGGTCTCCAGGGAGGGCAAGAGACCCAGTACTTC
CDR3 protein: CASSLAGLQGGQETQYF

clone size: NA
D gene: TRBD1
V gene: TRBV7-7
J gene: TRBJ2-1
CDR3 DNA: TGTGCCAGCAGCCGACGGACAGGAAGCTCCTACAATGAGCAGTTCTTC
CDR3 protein: CASSRRTGSSYNEQFF

clone size: many
D gene: NA
V gene: TRBV7-2
J gene: TRBJ2-5
CDR3 DNA: TGTGCCAGCAGCTCCCAACTTGAGCAGTACTTC
CDR3 protein: CASSSQLEQYF

clone size: NA
D gene: NA
V gene: TRBV6-5
J gene: TRBJ2-7
CDR3 DNA: TGTGCCAGCAGTTACGGGGTTACAGCGAGCTCCTACGAGCAGTACTTC
CDR3 protein: CASSYGVTASSYEQYF

clone size: NA
D gene: NA
V gene: TRBV6-5
J gene: TRBJ2-7
CDR3 DNA: TGTGCCAGCAGTTACTCTGGGCAGCTGTACTACGAGCAGTACTTC
CDR3 protein: CASSYSGQLYYEQYF

clone size: once
D gene: NA
V gene: TRBV7-2
J gene: TRBJ2-5
CDR3 DNA: TGTGCCAGCAGGTGGGGGGCGGGCCAGGACCAAGACACCCAGTACTTC
CDR3 protein: CASRWGAGQDQDTQYF

clone size: many
D gene: NA
V gene: TRBV7-3
J gene: TRBJ2-3
CDR3 DNA: TGTGCCAGCAGGCGGTGGGGCACAGATACGCAGTATTTT
CDR3 protein: CASRRWGTDTQYF

clone size: NA
D gene: NA
V gene: TRBV12-3/TRBV12-4
J gene: TRBJ2-5
CDR3 DNA: TGTGCCAGCAGTTTGTCTCCTCAAGAGACCCAGTACTTC
CDR3 protein: CASSLSPQETQYF

clone size: NA
D gene: TRBD2
V gene: TRBV11-2
J gene: TRBJ2-1
CDR3 DNA: TGTGCCAGCAGCTTAGATAGGAAAGAGCGGGAGGGAATATACAATGAGCAGTTCTTC
CDR3 protein: CASSLDRKEREGIYNEQFF

clone size: NA
D gene: NA
V gene: TRBV7-8
J gene: TRBJ2-5
CDR3 DNA: TGTGCCAGCAGCTTCTCGGCCCAAGAGACCCAGTACTTC
CDR3 protein: CASSFSAQETQYF

clone size: NA
D gene: TRBD2
V gene: TRBV27
J gene: TRBJ2-5
CDR3 DNA: TGTGCCAGCAGGTGCCGCGTGGGGGGGAACTCAGAGACCCAGTACTTC
CDR3 protein: CASRCRVGGNSETQYF

clone size: NA
D gene: TRBD1
V gene: TRBV24-1
J gene: TRBJ2-1
CDR3 DNA: TGTGCCACCAGTGACCAGACAGGGGGCTACAATGAGCAGTTCTTC
CDR3 protein: CATSDQTGGYNEQFF

clone size: NA
D gene: NA
V gene: TRBV12-3/TRBV12-4
J gene: TRBJ2-2
CDR3 DNA: TGTGCCAGCAGTTTATTCAGGGTGAACACCGGGAAGCAGTTTTTT
CDR3 protein: CASSLFRVNTGKQFF

clone size: once
D gene: TRBD1
V gene: TRBV11-3
J gene: TRBJ2-3
CDR3 DNA: TGTGCCAGCAGCCCAGGGGGTTTAACAGATACGCAGTATTTT
CDR3 protein: CASSPGGLTDTQYF

clone size: many
D gene: TRBD1
V gene: TRBV10-3
J gene: TRBJ2-1
CDR3 DNA: TGTGCCATCTCCGCCGGGACAGGGGATTGGGATGAGCAGTTCTTC
CDR3 protein: CAISAGTGDWDEQFF

clone size: NA
D gene: TRBD1
V gene: TRBV7-8
J gene: TRBJ2-2
CDR3 DNA: TGTGCCAGCAGGGGCCTAGGGGCGGCGAACACAGGGGAGCTGTATTTT
CDR3 protein: CASRGLGAANTGELYF

clone size: once
D gene: NA
V gene: TRBV7-2
J gene: TRBJ2-5
CDR3 DNA: TGTGCCAGCAGCTTCCTTTCCTCCGCGGAGCAGTACTTC
CDR3 protein: CASSFLSSAEQYF

clone size: NA
D gene: TRBD1
V gene: TRBV6-5
J gene: TRBJ2-3
CDR3 DNA: TGTGCCAGCAGTTACTCGATAGTCCAAGGGGGCACCGGGGCGCAGTATTTT
CDR3 protein: CASSYSIVQGGTGAQYF

clone size: NA
D gene: NA
V gene: TRBV7-8
J gene: TRBJ2-3
CDR3 DNA: TGTGCCAGCGGCCGGGGGATAGGGGCCAAAAATATGCAGTATTTT
CDR3 protein: CASGRGIGAKNMQYF

clone size: many
D gene: NA
V gene: TRBV25-1
J gene: TRBJ2-5
CDR3 DNA: TGTGCCAGCAGTGAAGTAGAAAGGGGGGAGACCCAGTACTTC
CDR3 protein: CASSEVERGETQYF

clone size: NA
D gene: NA
V gene: TRBV5-6
J gene: TRBJ2-6
CDR3 DNA: TGTGCCAGCAGACCCCCCCCGTTTGTCTCTGGGGCCAACGTCCTGACTTTC
CDR3 protein: CASRPPPFVSGANVLTF

clone size: NA
D gene: TRBD1
V gene: TRBV7-2
J gene: TRBJ2-7
CDR3 DNA: TGTGCCAGCAGCGCACGACAGGGGGGGGGCACAGACATGCAGTACTTC
CDR3 protein: CASSARQGGGTDMQYF

clone size: many
D gene: NA
V gene: TRBV19
J gene: TRBJ2-1
CDR3 DNA: TGTGCCAGTCTGGCCTACAATGAGCAGTTCTTC
CDR3 protein: CASLAYNEQFF

clone size: many
D gene: TRBD2
V gene: TRBV7-3
J gene: TRBJ2-1
CDR3 DNA: TGTGCCAGCAGCTTAAGGACTAGCGGCTACAATGAGCAGTTCTTC
CDR3 protein: CASSLRTSGYNEQFF

clone size: NA
D gene: NA
V gene: TRBV15
J gene: TRBJ1-1
CDR3 DNA: TGTGCCACCAGCTCCGAGCGGTACACTGAAGCTTTCTTT
CDR3 protein: CATSSERYTEAFF

clone size: NA
D gene: TRBD1
V gene: TRBV18
J gene: TRBJ1-2
CDR3 DNA: TGTGCCAGCTCACCTGTTGGGACAGTGAGGGACTACACCTTC
CDR3 protein: CASSPVGTVRDYTF

clone size: NA
D gene: NA
V gene: TRBV10-1
J gene: TRBJ2-5
CDR3 DNA: TGCGCCAGCAGTGCGGGCAGGCGCCAAGAGACCCAGTACTTC
CDR3 protein: CASSAGRRQETQYF

clone size: NA
D gene: NA
V gene: TRBV12-3/TRBV12-4
J gene: TRBJ2-3
CDR3 DNA: TGTGCCAGCAGTTTTGACCTGGGGACCCGGGCTGCGAGCACAGGTACGCTGTATTTT
CDR3 protein: CASSFDLGTRAASTGTLYF

clone size: once
D gene: NA
V gene: TRBV6-1
J gene: TRBJ2-6
CDR3 DNA: TGTGCCAGCGGTGGTTTACCGCCGCGCGCCAACGTGCTGACTTTC
CDR3 protein: CASGGLPPRANVLTF

clone size: few
D gene: TRBD1
V gene: TRBV12-3/TRBV12-4
J gene: TRBJ2-5
CDR3 DNA: TGTGCCAGCAGTCCTCATAGGGACAGTCAAGAGACCCAGTACTTC
CDR3 protein: CASSPHRDSQETQYF

clone size: NA
D gene: NA
V gene: TRBV15
J gene: TRBJ2-5
CDR3 DNA: TGTGCCACCAGCAGAGATTGGACGGGAGAGGAGACCCAGTACTTC
CDR3 protein: CATSRDWTGEETQYF

clone size: NA
D gene: NA
V gene: TRBV6-4
J gene: TRBJ2-1
CDR3 DNA: TGTGCCAGCAGCGGAGACAGGAGCTCCTACAATGAGCAGTTCTTC
CDR3 protein: CASSGDRSSYNEQFF

clone size: NA
D gene: NA
V gene: TRBV6-1
J gene: TRBJ2-5
CDR3 DNA: TGTGCCAGCAGACCCCCCCTAGCCCGGGAGACCCAGTACTTC
CDR3 protein: CASRPPLARETQYF

clone size: NA
D gene: TRBD1
V gene: TRBV6-1
J gene: TRBJ2-3
CDR3 DNA: TGTGCCAGCAGGCCGGGACAGGGGGGCGCCGGTGAGCAGTATTTT
CDR3 protein: CASRPGQGGAGEQYF

clone size: many
D gene: NA
V gene: TRBV6-5
J gene: TRBJ1-1
CDR3 DNA: TGTGCCAGCAGTTACTCCCCCTGGGGGCAGACGATGAACACTGAAGCTTTCTTT
CDR3 protein: CASSYSPWGQTMNTEAFF

clone size: few
D gene: TRBD1
V gene: TRBV9
J gene: TRBJ1-1
CDR3 DNA: TGTGCCAGCAGCGTAGCTGCAGGGGGCGGTGAAGCTTTCTTT
CDR3 protein: CASSVAAGGGEAFF

clone size: NA
D gene: NA
V gene: TRBV5-6
J gene: TRBJ2-7
CDR3 DNA: TGTGCCAGCAGCTTTCAAGACTACGAGCAGTACTTC
CDR3 protein: CASSFQDYEQYF

clone size: many
D gene: NA
V gene: TRBV7-2
J gene: TRBJ2-1
CDR3 DNA: TGTGCCAGCAGCGCGTTCGGCTCCTACAATGAGCAGTTCTTC
CDR3 protein: CASSAFGSYNEQFF

clone size: NA
D gene: NA
V gene: TRBV3-1
J gene: TRBJ2-1
CDR3 DNA: TGTGCCAGCAGCCAGGGGCGGGACTTTGGGGAGCAGTTCTTC
CDR3 protein: CASSQGRDFGEQFF